This entry describes one T cell receptor beta chain. This clonotype was recorded a few times. Its target antigen remains unknown. No quality values exist for individual bases; no much larger clone is one base distant. This entry belongs to a study of T-cell memory formation after mild COVID-19 (dated by TCRdb to 2020 to 2023). Study-wide context: TCR sequence clusters from the two donors were found to be largely donor specific. The cohort comprised two young, previously healthy adult volunteers, one female and one male. In two donors, T-cell clones that expanded and contracted after mild COVID-19 were followed by sequencing TCRalpha and TCRbeta repertoires longitudinally. The investigation overall reported the following: Some responding clones were detected in pre-infection memory, suggesting pre-existing cross-reactive memory T cells joined the SARS-CoV-2 response. The study covered only a couple of mild cases, and larger cohorts including severe cases with pre-infection samples were considered necessary. SARS-CoV-2 specificity of the second-wave clones peaking on day 37 was not confirmed. Balanced CD4/CD8 phenotypes were observed for clones contracting from day 15 to 85, whereas a bias towards CD4+ was observed for a second wave of clones expanding from day 15 to 37. Contracting CD4+ clones were found mainly in CM and EM memory subsets, while CD8+ clones were enriched in EMRA.

The CDR3 has 16 amino acids, counting the end cysteine and phenylalanine. CDR3 DNA only is kept here, 48 bases in frame from base 1. Ends trimmed: V by 8 bases, J by 1 base; bases unmatched to a gene: 10. Sequencing relied on an Illumina NovaSeq 6000. TCRalpha and TCRbeta cDNA libraries were constructed by 5'RACE with constant-segment primers, with sample barcodes and unique molecular identifiers being introduced. RNA was extracted from every sample with Trizol reagent. The libraries were amplified in two PCR steps, and the second step added a second sample barcode and Illumina TruSeq adapters. Sequencing of the libraries was done on an Illumina NovaSeq, producing 2 x 150 bp paired-end reads. On the study's bioinformatics: The reads were demultiplexed and collapsed into UMI-guided consensus sequences using migec v1.2.7. Using mixcr v2.1.11, the UMI consensuses were aligned to TRA and TRB V and J templates and assembled into clonotypes. Clonotypes were classified as expanded or contracted when called significant by both edgeR and NoisET, with noise models trained on biological replicates. edgeR calls used a false discovery rate-adjusted p below 0.01 and a log2 fold-change threshold of 1. As an exploratory analysis of dynamics, max-normalized trajectories of the 1000 most abundant clonotypes were examined with PCA combined with hierarchical clustering. Separately sequenced CD4+ and CD8+ repertoires were used to assign a CD4 or CD8 phenotype to each responding clone. TCRdb trimmed public reads at Q25 via fastp, called clones via MiXCR and kept in-frame beta chains. Rows with one shared CDR3 protein collapse into an entry with the most common genes and DNA. The V and J calls were determined by TCRdb, not by the authors. Across this sample there are more than 300,000 distinct CDR3 sequences, with about an eighth seen only once. Jointly, the top ten make up approximately 22% of the sample.

Ficoll-Paque density gradient centrifugation was the method used to isolate PBMCs. The specimen sequenced was PBMCs or a T cell subset sorted from them (not recorded which). Here the chain combines TRBV12-3 or TRBV12-4 and TRBJ2-2; the central 7 bases match TRBD1. The clonotype originates from a young man who had mild COVID-19 (a few samples of this study predate the infection). The sample titles of this study are shuffled in the database, so cell type and time point are left out; the donor was told from shared clones. The CDR3 protein is CASERGQTGNTGELFF. The base sequence is TGTGCCAGCGAAAGGGGACAGACTGGGAACACCGGGGAGCTGTTTTTT.